The 6 T cell receptor beta chains below all came from one sample that was sequenced in a study of blood T cell repertoires in COVID-19. Some clones are missing from TCRdb's copy, which holds only in-frame ones; the method was immunoSEQ multiplex PCR. The table has some 100,000 clones, 88% seen once. The source material was peripheral blood. These receptors all stem from a woman older than 75 with active COVID-19.

The chain carries TRBV19 and TRBJ1-1; D is undetermined. The ends were cut back, 6 bases at V and 0 bases at J, with 17 bases in the middle. The germline V gene has CDR1 LNHDA and CDR2 SQIVND (reference sequence). This CDR3 comprises 16 residues. The CDR3 protein is CASSPEKAEMNTEAFF. DNA of the CDR3: TGTGCCAGTAGCCCAGAGAAGGCGGAGATGAACACTGAAGCTTTCTTT.

The chain has TRBV12-3 or TRBV12-4 and TRBJ2-5; D is ambiguous. V shed 7 bases and J shed 2 bases, with 8 bases lying between them. The CDR3 consists of 12 residues. CDR3 region: CASNTEQETQYF. In nucleotides, the CDR3 is TGTGCCAGCAATACAGAGCAAGAGACCCAGTACTTC.

The rearrangement joins TRBV28 to TRBJ1-4; a weak D match, TRBD1 (6 bases). Germline loops: CDR1 MDHEN, CDR2 SYDVKM. The CDR3 consists of 15 residues. V lost 4 bases, J lost 7 bases, and 16 bases lay in between. The CDR3 bases are TGTGCCAGCAGTTCGCCCAGGGGAACGTCTGAAAAACTGTTTTTT. Translation: CASSSPRGTSEKLFF.

The chain combines TRBV18 with TRBJ2-3, with a weak D call TRBD2 (6 bases). This CDR3 comprises 17 residues. V was trimmed by 6 bases and J by 0 bases, leaving 19 bases between them. Germline V gene lookup returns CDR1 KGHSH and CDR2 LQKENI. CDR3 coding DNA: TGTGCCAGCTCGCTCATTATGGTAGCGGAAAGCACAGATACGCAGTATTTT. Its protein is CASSLIMVAESTDTQYF.

The chain joins TRBV30 to TRBJ1-6; tentatively, D is TRBD1 (6 bases). CDR1 GTSNPN and CDR2 SVGIG come from the germline V gene (reference sequence). Trimming stripped 3 bases from V and 14 bases from J, with 14 bases between. This CDR3 is built from 12 residues. This chain's CDR3 is CAWRGVAGALHF. In DNA form, the CDR3 reads TGTGCCTGGAGAGGGGTCGCAGGGGCCCTCCACTTT.

The chain couples TRBV6-1 to TRBJ1-2, with 7 bases that match TRBD1. The CDR3 is made up of 15 amino acids. The J segment lost 4 bases and the V segment lost 1 base, leaving 6 bases of the junction unmatched. The V gene's germline CDR1 is MNHNS and CDR2 SASEGT. DNA of the CDR3: TGTGCCAGCAGTGAAGGACAGGGCGTAATCTATGGCTACACCTTC. Its protein is CASSEGQGVIYGYTF.